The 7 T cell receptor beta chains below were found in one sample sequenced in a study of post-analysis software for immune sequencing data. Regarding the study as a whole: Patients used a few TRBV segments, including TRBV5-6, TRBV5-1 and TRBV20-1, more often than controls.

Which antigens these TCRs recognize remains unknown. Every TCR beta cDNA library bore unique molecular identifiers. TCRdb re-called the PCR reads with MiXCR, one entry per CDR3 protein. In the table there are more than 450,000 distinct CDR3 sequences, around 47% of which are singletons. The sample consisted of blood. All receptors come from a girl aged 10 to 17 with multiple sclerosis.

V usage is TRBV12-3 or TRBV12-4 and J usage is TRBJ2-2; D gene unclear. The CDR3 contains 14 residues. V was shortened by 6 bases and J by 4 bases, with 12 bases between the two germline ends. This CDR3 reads CASSPPVGTGELFF. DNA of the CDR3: TGTGCCAGCAGCCCCCCAGTGGGCACCGGGGAGCTGTTTTTT.

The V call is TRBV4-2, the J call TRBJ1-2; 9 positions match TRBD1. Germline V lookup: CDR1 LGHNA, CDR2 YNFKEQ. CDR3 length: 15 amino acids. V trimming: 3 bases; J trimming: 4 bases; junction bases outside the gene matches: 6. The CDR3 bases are TGTGCCAGCAGCCAGGCACAGGGGGCTGGCTATGGCTACACCTTC. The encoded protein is CASSQAQGAGYGYTF.

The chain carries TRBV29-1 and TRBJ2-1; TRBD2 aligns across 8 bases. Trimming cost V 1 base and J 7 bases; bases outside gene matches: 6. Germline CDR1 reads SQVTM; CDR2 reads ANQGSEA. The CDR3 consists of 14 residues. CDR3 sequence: CSVEAGGPRNEQFF. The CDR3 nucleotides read TGCAGCGTTGAAGCGGGGGGGCCGCGGAATGAGCAGTTCTTC.

Here the CDR3 reads CASSPAGSPLHF. Written as DNA, the CDR3 is TGCGCCAGCAGCCCCGCAGGGTCACCCCTCCACTTT. The V call is TRBV5-1, the J call TRBJ1-6, with D perhaps matching TRBD1 (5 bases). V dropped 4 bases and J dropped 10 bases, with 9 bases sitting between them. The CDR3 totals 12 residues. Per germline, CDR1 SGHRS and CDR2 YFSETQ.

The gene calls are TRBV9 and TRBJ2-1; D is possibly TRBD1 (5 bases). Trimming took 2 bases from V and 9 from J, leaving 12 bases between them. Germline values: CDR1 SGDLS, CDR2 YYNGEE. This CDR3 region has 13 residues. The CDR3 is CASSVLGVGEQFF. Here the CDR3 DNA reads TGTGCCAGCAGCGTCCTAGGGGTAGGTGAGCAGTTCTTC.

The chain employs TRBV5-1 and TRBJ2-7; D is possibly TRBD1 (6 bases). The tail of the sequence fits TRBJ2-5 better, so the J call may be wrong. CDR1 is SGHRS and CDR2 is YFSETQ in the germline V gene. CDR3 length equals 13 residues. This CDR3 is CASSVGQRETQYF. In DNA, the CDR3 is TGCGCCAGCAGCGTGGGACAACGAGAGACCCAGTACTTC.

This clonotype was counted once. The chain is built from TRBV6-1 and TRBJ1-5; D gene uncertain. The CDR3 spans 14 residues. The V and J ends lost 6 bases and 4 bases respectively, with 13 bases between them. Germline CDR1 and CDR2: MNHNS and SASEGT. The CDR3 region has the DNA TGTGCCAGCAGCGGACCGGGCTGGAATCAGCCCCAGCATTTT. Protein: CASSGPGWNQPQHF.